Listed below are T cell receptor beta chains from one sample, sequenced in a study of T cell responses to AZD1222 COVID-19 vaccine. TCRdb keeps only in-frame clones here, not all; method: immunoSEQ multiplex PCR. The table includes approximately 150,000 clones, approximately 93% detected once. The sample here was peripheral blood, taken 28 days after the second AZD1222 dose. The receptors come from an adult who received the AZD1222 COVID-19 vaccine. The CDR3 runs from the conserved cysteine through the conserved F or W. The D gene is left open where the match is weak. Not every row has a clone size; where given, it reads once, few, many or a size class.

>TRBV9|-|-|TRBJ2-2
CASSVADGELFF
TGTGCCAGCAGCGTAGCGGACGGGGAGCTGTTTTTT
>TRBV4-3|-|TRBD2|TRBJ2-7
CASSQASGGSYEQYF
TGCGCCAGCAGCCAGGCTAGCGGGGGATCCTACGAGCAGTACTTC
>TRBV5-4|-|-|TRBJ1-2
CASRSRQNLNPYGYTF
TGTGCCAGCAGAAGTCGACAGAACCTAAACCCCTATGGCTACACCTTC
>TRBV29-1|-|-|TRBJ1-2
CSAEGDYGYTF
TGCAGCGCCGAGGGGGACTATGGCTACACCTTC
>TRBV19|once|-|TRBJ2-1
CASSGVASSYEQFF
TGTGCCAGTAGTGGGGTAGCGAGCTCATACGAGCAGTTCTTC
>TRBV28|-|TRBD2|TRBJ2-4
CASRAGDRAKNIQYF
TGTGCCAGCAGGGCGGGAGATCGGGCCAAAAACATTCAGTACTTC
>TRBV7-2|few|-|TRBJ1-2
CASSLDRDGYTF
TGTGCCAGCAGCTTAGACAGGGATGGCTACACCTTC
>TRBV28|-|TRBD2|TRBJ2-1
CASRERGVEGSEQFF
TGTGCCAGTAGGGAGCGGGGGGTTGAGGGAAGTGAGCAGTTCTTC
>TRBV25-1|few|-|TRBJ1-3
CASSPRGVRSGNTIYF
TGTGCCAGCAGTCCACGGGGGGTCCGCTCTGGAAACACCATATATTTT
>TRBV12-3/TRBV12-4|-|-|TRBJ2-3
CASSLRQDTQYF
TGTGCCAGCAGTTTAAGGCAGGATACGCAGTATTTT
>TRBV7-6|once|TRBD1|TRBJ1-5
CASSLGTGGLSNQPQHF
TGTGCCAGCAGCTTAGGGACAGGGGGCTTAAGCAATCAGCCCCAGCATTTT
>TRBV4-3|-|-|TRBJ1-2
CASSQRSIGGSSNYGYTF
TGCGCCAGCAGCCAACGCTCAATTGGCGGATCGTCTAACTATGGCTACACCTTC
>TRBV5-1|once|TRBD1|TRBJ2-1
CASSWGTGNNEQFF
TGCGCCAGCAGCTGGGGGACAGGGAACAATGAGCAGTTCTTC
>TRBV29-1|-|-|TRBJ1-2
CSVGLKGGSGYTF
TGCAGCGTGGGCCTAAAGGGGGGATCGGGCTACACCTTC
>TRBV3-1/TRBV3-2|-|-|TRBJ2-5
CASSQGVARNQETQYF
TGTGCCAGCAGCCAAGGGGTAGCGAGAAACCAAGAGACCCAGTACTTC
>TRBV7-9|-|TRBD1|TRBJ1-1
CASSLGQGAGTEAFF
TGTGCCAGCAGCTTGGGGCAGGGGGCTGGCACTGAAGCTTTCTTT
>TRBV5-1|-|-|TRBJ2-3
CASSPWGTDTQYF
TGCGCCAGCAGCCCGTGGGGCACAGATACGCAGTATTTT
>TRBV7-9|-|-|TRBJ1-2
CASSFGGRLHGYTF
TGTGCCAGCAGCTTCGGGGGAAGGCTCCATGGCTACACCTTC
>TRBV27|-|-|TRBJ1-5
CASSLNRDSNQPQHF
TGTGCCAGCAGTCTAAACCGGGACAGCAATCAGCCCCAGCATTTT
>TRBV5-6|-|-|TRBJ2-7
CASSRQGNSYEQYF
TGTGCCAGCAGCCGGCAGGGGAATTCGTACGAGCAGTACTTC
>TRBV29-1|-|TRBD1|TRBJ1-5
CSVGRQGAYQPQHF
TGCAGCGTTGGCCGGCAGGGGGCTTATCAGCCCCAGCATTTT
>TRBV21-1|-|-|TRBJ1-3
CASRTNPSSGNTIYF
TGTGCCAGCAGGACAAACCCTAGCTCTGGAAACACCATATATTTT
>TRBV7-9|-|TRBD2|TRBJ2-5
CASSLGVGGQETQYF
TGTGCCAGCAGCTTGGGGGTGGGAGGGCAAGAGACCCAGTACTTC
>TRBV11-2|-|-|TRBJ1-5
CASSLEPGASQPQHF
TGTGCCAGCAGCTTAGAGCCGGGGGCGAGTCAGCCCCAGCATTTT
>TRBV7-2|-|-|TRBJ2-3
CASSLGLSTDTQYF
TGTGCCAGCAGCTTAGGACTGAGCACAGATACGCAGTATTTT
>TRBV9|-|TRBD2|TRBJ2-7
CASSGGTSGREQYF
TGTGCCAGCAGCGGGGGGACTAGCGGCCGAGAGCAGTACTTC
>TRBV5-5|-|-|TRBJ1-1
CASSFYRANGNTEAFF
TGTGCCAGCAGCTTTTACAGGGCGAATGGGAACACTGAAGCTTTCTTT
>TRBV7-9|-|-|TRBJ2-5
CASSPYIELRETQYF
TGTGCCAGCAGCCCATATATAGAGTTGCGAGAGACCCAGTACTTC
>TRBV7-8|-|-|TRBJ1-5
CASSQVGNQPQHF
TGTGCCAGCAGCCAGGTCGGCAATCAGCCCCAGCATTTT
>TRBV11-1|-|-|TRBJ2-1
CASSLGMSNEQFF
TGTGCCAGCAGCTTAGGTATGTCCAATGAGCAGTTCTTC
>TRBV18|-|-|TRBJ1-2
CASSPLSLGQYGYTF
TGTGCCAGCTCACCACTATCGCTCGGACAGTATGGCTACACCTTC